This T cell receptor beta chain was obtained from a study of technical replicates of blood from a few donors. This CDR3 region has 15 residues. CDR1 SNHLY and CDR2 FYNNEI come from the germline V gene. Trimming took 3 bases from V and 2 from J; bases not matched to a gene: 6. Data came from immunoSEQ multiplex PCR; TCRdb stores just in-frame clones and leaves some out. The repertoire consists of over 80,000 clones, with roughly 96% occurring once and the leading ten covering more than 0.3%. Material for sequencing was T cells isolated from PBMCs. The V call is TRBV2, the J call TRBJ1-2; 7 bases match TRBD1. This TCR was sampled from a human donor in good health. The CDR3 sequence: CASSDRDSPNYGYTF. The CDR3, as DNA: TGTGCCAGCAGTGATAGGGACAGCCCCAACTATGGCTACACCTTC. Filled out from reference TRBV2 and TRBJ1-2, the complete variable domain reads EPEVTQTPSHQVTQMGQEVILRCVPISNHLYFYWYRQILGQKVEFLVSFYNNEISEKSEIFDDQFSVERPDGSNFTLKIRSTKLEDSAMYFCASSDRDSPNYGYTFGSGTRLTVV.